This record looks at one T cell receptor (beta chain) sequence and its context. What antigen it recognizes has not been identified. No base-level quality is on record; no much larger clone is a single base apart. V is cut by 8 bases and J by 1 base, and the space between the germline ends is 12 bases. The germline V gene sets CDR1 to MDHEN and CDR2 to SYDVKM. The CDR3, from cysteine to phenylalanine, totals 14 residues. Kept here is only the CDR3 DNA, which spans 42 bases and is read in frame from base 1. TCR beta CDR3 regions were amplified from RNA transcripts for repertoire sequencing. A first-round RT-PCR used HTBI primers with the Qiagen OneStep RT-PCR kit, followed by a second-round multiplex PCR, size selection and purification. The libraries underwent paired-end sequencing with 100 bp reads on an Illumina HiSeq2000. The study's own analysis went as follows. SOAPnuke was used to process the reads, removing any read that contained adapters or uncalled bases, had a mean Phred below 15, or lacked an exact match to the constant primer or identifier. COPE v1.2.5 was used to merge high-quality paired reads. Clonotypes were defined as unique nucleotide sequences and were aligned to IMGT TRB V, D and J references using MiTCR v1.1. The analysis was limited to V-J combinations with a frequency above 0.0001, which together covered over 99% of the repertoires. For each V-J combination, a TCR clonal expansion and chaos score was defined as F50 clonal expansion divided by the chaos observed in the TCRdist matrix. Welch's t-statistics and random forest were used to narrow the features down to 10 to 15 V-J combinations, which were then fed into a naive Bayes classifier. The Morisita-Horn index was used to measure how similar the thyroid and blood repertoires were. TCRdb passed the public sequencing reads through fastp at Q25 and MiXCR, retaining productive beta sequences. Every CDR3 protein is listed once, alongside the most common genes and DNA of its rows. It is TCRdb's table, rather than the study itself, that gives the V and J calls and clone size. In this sample the table shows 650,000 to 900,000 distinct CDR3 sequences, about 44% of which occur a single time. Of the sample, approximately 43% is held by the ten largest clones.

This record comes from a study of Graves' ophthalmopathy and Graves' hyperthyroidism (dated 2018 in TCRdb). Broadly, across the study: Peripheral blood was collected before any treatment was given, at the time of initial diagnosis. To tell Graves' ophthalmopathy apart from Graves' hyperthyroidism, and to predict which patients would progress to ophthalmopathy, the study relied on TCR beta repertoire signatures. In total, 135 blood samples were TCR-sequenced: 40 to 45 ophthalmopathy, about 75 hyperthyroidism and about 17 hyperthyroidism-to-ophthalmopathy patients. To explore V-J signatures distinguishing ophthalmopathy from hyperthyroidism, a discovery set of around 100 patients (more than 40 ophthalmopathy, roughly 55 stable hyperthyroidism) was enrolled. For independent validation, a separate cohort was made up of approximately 19 hyperthyroidism patients plus 17 patients who later progressed from hyperthyroidism to ophthalmopathy. In about 6 hyperthyroidism patients, T-cell repertoires of thyroid tissue and blood were compared. Following sampling, methimazole starting at 30 mg daily was administered to hyperthyroidism patients, and high-dose intravenous methylprednisolone was administered to ophthalmopathy patients. The study at large found these results: The 13-signature model separated ophthalmopathy from stable hyperthyroidism with roughly 89% sensitivity and 81.08% specificity in cross-validation, and 80%/75% in the test set. No statistical method was used to predetermine the sample size, and group allocation was not hidden from the investigators. In validation, the model predicted ophthalmopathy progression with more than 55% sensitivity and approximately 72% specificity; some 13 predicted patients were CT-confirmed with GO in a median of about 6.2 months. Most of the expanded thyroid clonotypes with a frequency above 0.001 were also detected in blood, and it was suggested that the thyroid immune response may be reflected by blood repertoires.

Ophthalmopathy patients had moderately to severely active disease, Clinical Activity Score of at least 3, NOSPECS grade of at least 4, and disease duration under 3 months. Patients with other autoimmune diseases, uncontrolled infections, pregnancy or lactation were excluded from the study. Clinical symptoms, serum thyroxine, TRAb, thyroid ultrasound and orbital computed tomography were used for diagnosis. Using Ficoll-Paque density gradient centrifugation, PBMCs were isolated from less than 13 ml of fresh peripheral blood. Total RNA was extracted with Trizol reagent and quality-checked on an Agilent 2100 Bioanalyzer.

The clonotype was recovered from an adult man with Graves' ophthalmopathy. The chain was built from TRBV28 and TRBJ1-5, with the identity of the D gene unclear. The sequenced material came from peripheral blood. The nucleotide sequence reads TGTGCCAGCTTGCCTAGGGCGAGCAATCAGCCCCAGCATTTT. It is translated as CASLPRASNQPQHF.